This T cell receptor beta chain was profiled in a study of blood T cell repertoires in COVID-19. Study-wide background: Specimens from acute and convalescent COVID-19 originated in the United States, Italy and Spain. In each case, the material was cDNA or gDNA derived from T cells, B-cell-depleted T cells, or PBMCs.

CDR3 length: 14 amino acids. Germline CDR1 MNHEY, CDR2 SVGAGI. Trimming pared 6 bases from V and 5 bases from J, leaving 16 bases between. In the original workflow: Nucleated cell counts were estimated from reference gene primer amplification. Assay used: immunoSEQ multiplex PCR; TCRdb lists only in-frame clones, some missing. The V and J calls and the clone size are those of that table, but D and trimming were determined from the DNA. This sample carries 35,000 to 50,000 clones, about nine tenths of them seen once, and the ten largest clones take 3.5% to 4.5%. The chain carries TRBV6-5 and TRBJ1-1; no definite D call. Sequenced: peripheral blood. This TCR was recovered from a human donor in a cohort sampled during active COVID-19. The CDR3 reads CASSYDEGKTEAFF. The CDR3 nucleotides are TGTGCCAGCAGCTACGACGAGGGAAAAACTGAAGCTTTCTTT.